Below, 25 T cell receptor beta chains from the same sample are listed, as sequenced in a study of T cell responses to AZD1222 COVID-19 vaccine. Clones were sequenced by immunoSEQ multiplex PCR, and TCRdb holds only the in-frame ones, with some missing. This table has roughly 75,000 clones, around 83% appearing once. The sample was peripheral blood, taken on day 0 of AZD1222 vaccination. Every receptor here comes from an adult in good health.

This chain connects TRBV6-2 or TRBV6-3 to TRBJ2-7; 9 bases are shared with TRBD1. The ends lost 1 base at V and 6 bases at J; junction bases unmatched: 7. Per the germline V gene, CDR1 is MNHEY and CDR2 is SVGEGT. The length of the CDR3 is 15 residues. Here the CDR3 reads CASSYLGQGLGEQYF. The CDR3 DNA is TGTGCCAGCAGTTACTTGGGACAGGGTCTCGGCGAGCAGTACTTC.

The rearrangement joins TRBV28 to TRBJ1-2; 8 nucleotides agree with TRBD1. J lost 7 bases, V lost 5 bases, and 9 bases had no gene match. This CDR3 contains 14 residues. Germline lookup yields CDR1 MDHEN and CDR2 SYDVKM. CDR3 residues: CASSMDRVVGGYTF. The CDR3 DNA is TGTGCCAGCAGTATGGACAGGGTAGTGGGTGGCTACACCTTC.

For the CDR3, the DNA is TGTGCCAGCAGTGATGGGACAGTAAATCAGCCCCAGCATTTT. Its translation: CASSDGTVNQPQHF. J is TRBJ1-5 and V is TRBV6-6, with TRBD1 matching 7 bases. Germline V gene data show CDR1 as MNHNY and CDR2 as SVGAGI (reference sequence). The CDR3 spans 14 residues. V dropped 5 bases and J dropped 4; count of bases not matched to a gene: 5.

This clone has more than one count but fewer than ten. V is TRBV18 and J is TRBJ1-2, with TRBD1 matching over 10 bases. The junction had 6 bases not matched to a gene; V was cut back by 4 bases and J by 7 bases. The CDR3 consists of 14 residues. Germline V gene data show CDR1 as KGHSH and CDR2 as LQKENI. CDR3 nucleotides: TGTGCCAGCTCACTCTCGGGACAGGGGTCTGGCTACACCTTC. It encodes CASSLSGQGSGYTF.

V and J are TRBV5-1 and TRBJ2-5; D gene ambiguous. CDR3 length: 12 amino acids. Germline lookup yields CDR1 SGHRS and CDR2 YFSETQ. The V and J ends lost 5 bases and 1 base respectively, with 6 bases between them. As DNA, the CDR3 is TGCGCCAGCAGTTCTTCCCAAGAGACCCAGTACTTC. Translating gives CASSSSQETQYF.

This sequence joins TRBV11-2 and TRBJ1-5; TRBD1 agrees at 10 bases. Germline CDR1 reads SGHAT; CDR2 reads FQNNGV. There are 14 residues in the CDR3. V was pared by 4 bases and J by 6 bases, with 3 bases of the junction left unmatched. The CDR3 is CASSSGTGVQPQHF. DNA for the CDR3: TGTGCCAGCAGCTCTGGGACAGGGGTTCAGCCCCAGCATTTT.

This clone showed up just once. CDR3 residues: CASSVGTRKEDTQYF. Here the CDR3 DNA reads TGCGCCAGCAGCGTAGGGACTAGGAAGGAAGATACGCAGTATTTT. The genes are TRBV4-3 and TRBJ2-3; TRBD2 agrees at 8 bases. The CDR3 runs to 15 residues. J gave up 5 bases and V 5 bases, and 9 bases lay outside the gene matches. Germline V gene data show CDR1 as LGHNA and CDR2 as YSLEER.

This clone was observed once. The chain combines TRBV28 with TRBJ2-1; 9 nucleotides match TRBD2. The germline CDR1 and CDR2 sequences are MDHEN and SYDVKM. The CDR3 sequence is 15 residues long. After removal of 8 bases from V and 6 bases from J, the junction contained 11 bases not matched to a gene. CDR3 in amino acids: CASAGGQQTANEQFF. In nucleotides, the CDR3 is TGTGCCAGCGCGGGAGGGCAGCAAACGGCCAATGAGCAGTTCTTC. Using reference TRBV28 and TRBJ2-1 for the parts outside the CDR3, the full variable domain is DVKVTQSSRYLVKRTGEKVFLECVQDMDHENMFWYRQDPGLGLRLIYFSYDVKMKEKGDIPEGYSVSREKKERFSLILESASTNQTSMYLCASAGGQQTANEQFFGPGTRLTVL.

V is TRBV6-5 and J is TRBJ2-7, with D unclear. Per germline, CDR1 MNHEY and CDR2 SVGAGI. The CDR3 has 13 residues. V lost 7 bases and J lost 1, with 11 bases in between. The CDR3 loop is CASTKDGSYEQYF. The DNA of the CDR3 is TGTGCCAGCACCAAGGACGGATCCTACGAGCAGTACTTC.

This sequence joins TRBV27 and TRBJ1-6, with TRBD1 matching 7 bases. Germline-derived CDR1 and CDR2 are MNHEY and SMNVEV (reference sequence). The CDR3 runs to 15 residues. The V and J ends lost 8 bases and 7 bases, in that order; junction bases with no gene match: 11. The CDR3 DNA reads TGTGCCAGCCAACTCGCCGGGACAGTGAATTCACCCCTCCACTTT. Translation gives CASQLAGTVNSPLHF.

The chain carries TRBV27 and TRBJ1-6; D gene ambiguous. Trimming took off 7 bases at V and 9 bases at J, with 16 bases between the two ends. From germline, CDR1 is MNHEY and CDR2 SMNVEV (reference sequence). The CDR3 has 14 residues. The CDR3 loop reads CASTQGRRISPLHF. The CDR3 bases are TGTGCCAGCACCCAAGGGAGGAGAATTTCACCCCTCCACTTT.

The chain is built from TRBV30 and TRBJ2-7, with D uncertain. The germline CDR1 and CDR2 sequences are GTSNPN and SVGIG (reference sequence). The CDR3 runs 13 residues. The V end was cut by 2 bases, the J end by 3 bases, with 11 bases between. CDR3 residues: CAWSISSFYEQYF. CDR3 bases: TGTGCCTGGAGTATCTCTAGTTTCTACGAGCAGTACTTC.

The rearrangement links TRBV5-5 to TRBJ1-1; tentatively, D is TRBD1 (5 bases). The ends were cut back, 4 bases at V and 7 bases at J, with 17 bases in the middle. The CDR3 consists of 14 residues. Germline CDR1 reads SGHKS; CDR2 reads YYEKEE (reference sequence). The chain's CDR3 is CASSPGGSNYEAFF. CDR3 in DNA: TGTGCCAGCAGCCCCGGGGGGAGCAATTATGAAGCTTTCTTT.

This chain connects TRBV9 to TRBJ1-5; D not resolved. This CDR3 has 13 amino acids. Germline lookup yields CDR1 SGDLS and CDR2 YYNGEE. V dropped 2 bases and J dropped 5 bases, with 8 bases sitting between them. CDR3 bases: TGTGCCAGCAGCGTCAGGTTAGATCAGCCCCAGCATTTT. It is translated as CASSVRLDQPQHF.

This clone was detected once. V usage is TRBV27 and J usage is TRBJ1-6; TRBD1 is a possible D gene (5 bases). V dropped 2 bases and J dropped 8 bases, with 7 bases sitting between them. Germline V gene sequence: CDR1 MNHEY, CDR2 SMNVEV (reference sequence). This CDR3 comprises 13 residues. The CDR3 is CASSLNRYSPLHF. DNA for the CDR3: TGTGCCAGCAGTTTAAACAGGTATTCACCCCTCCACTTT.

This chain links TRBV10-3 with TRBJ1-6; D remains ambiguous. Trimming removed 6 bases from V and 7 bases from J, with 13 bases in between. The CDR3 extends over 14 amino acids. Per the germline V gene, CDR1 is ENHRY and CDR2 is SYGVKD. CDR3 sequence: CAISSDGWNSPLHF. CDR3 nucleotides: TGTGCCATCAGCTCAGACGGCTGGAATTCACCCCTCCACTTT.

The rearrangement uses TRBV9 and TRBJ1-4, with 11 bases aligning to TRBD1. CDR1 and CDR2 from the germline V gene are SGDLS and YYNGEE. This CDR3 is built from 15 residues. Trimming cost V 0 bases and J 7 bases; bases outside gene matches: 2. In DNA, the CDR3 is TGTGCCAGCAGCGTAGGTGGGACAGGGGGTGAAAAACTGTTTTTT. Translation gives CASSVGGTGGEKLFF.

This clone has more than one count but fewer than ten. In DNA, the CDR3 is TGTGCCAGCAGCACCCTCGACGGGAACACTGAAGCTTTCTTT. As protein: CASSTLDGNTEAFF. V usage is TRBV3-1 (or the pseudogene TRBV3-2) and J usage is TRBJ1-1; D gene unclear. CDR3 length: 14 amino acids. The germline V and J ends were trimmed by 5 bases and 1 base, with 11 bases remaining between them. Per the germline V gene, CDR1 is LGHDT and CDR2 is YNNKEL (reference sequence).

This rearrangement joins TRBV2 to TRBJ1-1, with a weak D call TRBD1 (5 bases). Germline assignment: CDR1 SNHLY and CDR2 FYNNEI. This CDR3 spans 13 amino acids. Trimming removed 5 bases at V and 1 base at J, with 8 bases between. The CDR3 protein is CASSLGPNTEAFF. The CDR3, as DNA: TGTGCCAGCAGTTTGGGACCGAACACTGAAGCTTTCTTT.

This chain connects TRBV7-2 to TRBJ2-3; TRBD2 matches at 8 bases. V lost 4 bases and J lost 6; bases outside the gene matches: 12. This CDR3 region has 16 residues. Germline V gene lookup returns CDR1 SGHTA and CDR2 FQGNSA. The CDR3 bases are TGTGCCAGCAGCTCAGGACTAGCCCCGGAGGTCGATACGCAGTATTTT. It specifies CASSSGLAPEVDTQYF. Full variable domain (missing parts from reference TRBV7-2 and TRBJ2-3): GAGVSQSPSNKVTEKGKDVELRCDPISGHTALYWYRQSLGQGLEFLIYFQGNSAPDKSGLPSDRFSAERTGGSVSTLTIQRTQQEDSAVYLCASSSGLAPEVDTQYFGPGTRLTVL.

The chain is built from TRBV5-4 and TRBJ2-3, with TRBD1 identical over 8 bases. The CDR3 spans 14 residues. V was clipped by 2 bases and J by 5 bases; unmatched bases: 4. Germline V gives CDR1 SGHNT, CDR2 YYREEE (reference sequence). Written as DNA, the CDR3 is TGTGCCAGCAGCTTCGGACAGGGCCGAGATACGCAGTATTTT. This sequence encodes CASSFGQGRDTQYF. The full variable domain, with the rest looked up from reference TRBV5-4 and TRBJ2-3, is ETGVTQSPTHLIKTRGQQVTLRCSSQSGHNTVSWYQQALGQGPQFIFQYYREEENGRGNFPPRFSGLQFPNYSSELNVNALELDDSALYLCASSFGQGRDTQYFGPGTRLTVL.

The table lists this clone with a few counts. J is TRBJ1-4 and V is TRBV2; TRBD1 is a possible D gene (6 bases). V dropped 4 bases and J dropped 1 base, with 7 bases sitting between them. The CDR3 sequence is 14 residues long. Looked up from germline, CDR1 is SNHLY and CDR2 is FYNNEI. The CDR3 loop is CASSVRGTNEKLFF. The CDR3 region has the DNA TGTGCCAGCAGTGTCAGGGGAACTAATGAAAAACTGTTTTTT.

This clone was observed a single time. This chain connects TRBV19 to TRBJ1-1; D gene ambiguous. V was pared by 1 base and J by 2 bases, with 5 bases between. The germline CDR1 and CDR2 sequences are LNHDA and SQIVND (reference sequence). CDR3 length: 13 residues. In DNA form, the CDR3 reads TGTGCCAGTAGTATAGGAATCAACACTGAAGCTTTCTTT. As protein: CASSIGINTEAFF.

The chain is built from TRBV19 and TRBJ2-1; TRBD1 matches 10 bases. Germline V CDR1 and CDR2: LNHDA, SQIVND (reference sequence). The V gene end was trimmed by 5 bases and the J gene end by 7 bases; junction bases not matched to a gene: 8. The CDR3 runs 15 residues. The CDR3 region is CASSEDRGRSNEQFF. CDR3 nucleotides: TGTGCCAGTAGTGAAGACAGGGGGCGTTCAAATGAGCAGTTCTTC.

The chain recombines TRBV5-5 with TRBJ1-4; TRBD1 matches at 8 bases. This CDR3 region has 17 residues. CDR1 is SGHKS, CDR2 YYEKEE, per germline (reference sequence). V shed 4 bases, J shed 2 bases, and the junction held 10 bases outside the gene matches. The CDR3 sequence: CASSPTGVSTTNEKLFF. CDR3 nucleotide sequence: TGTGCCAGCAGCCCGACAGGGGTTTCTACGACTAATGAAAAACTGTTTTTT.